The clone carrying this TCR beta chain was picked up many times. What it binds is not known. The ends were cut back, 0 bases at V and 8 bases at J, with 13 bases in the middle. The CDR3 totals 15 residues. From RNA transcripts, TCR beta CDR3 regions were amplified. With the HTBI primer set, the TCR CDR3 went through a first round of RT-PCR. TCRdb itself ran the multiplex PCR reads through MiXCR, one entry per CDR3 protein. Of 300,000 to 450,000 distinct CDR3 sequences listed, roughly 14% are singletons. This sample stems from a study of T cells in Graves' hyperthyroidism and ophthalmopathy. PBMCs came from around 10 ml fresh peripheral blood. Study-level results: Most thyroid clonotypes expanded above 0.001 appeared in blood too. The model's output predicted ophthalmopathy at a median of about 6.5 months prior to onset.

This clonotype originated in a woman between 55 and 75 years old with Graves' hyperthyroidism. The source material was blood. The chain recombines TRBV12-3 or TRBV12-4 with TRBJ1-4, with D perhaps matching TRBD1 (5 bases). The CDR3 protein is CASSLAGVGLEKLFF. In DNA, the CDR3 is TGTGCCAGCAGTTTAGCGGGGGTGGGGCTGGAAAAACTGTTTTTT.